This entry concerns a single T cell receptor beta chain. What it recognizes is unknown. These data originate in a study of beta chain features in type 1 diabetes. Study conclusions and caveats: In every one of the four CD4+ subsets, TCRB CDR3s were moderately but significantly shorter in Type 1 diabetes patients. Resolution of whether HLA type affects TCRB rearrangement was not achieved here.

Expressed TCRB transcripts were sequenced because the entire RNA isolate underwent reverse transcription. The table came from immunoSEQ multiplex PCR; TCRdb's copy has only in-frame clones and leaves some out. The sample comprises 350,000 to 400,000 clones, around 13% of which are singletons, and 0.0095% to 0.013% rests with the top ten. Every participating donor gave one draw, a heparinised blood sample averaging about 110 mL. The V gene's germline CDR1 is SGHDN and CDR2 FVKESK. V lost 0 bases to trimming and J lost 9 bases, with 9 bases between them. The CDR3 extends over 14 amino acids. The chain is built from TRBV14 and TRBJ1-6; the D is unclear. The sequence came from a woman aged 18-35 years with type 1 diabetes. Material: naive CD4+ T cells from blood. The CDR3 DNA reads as TGTGCCAGCAGCCAAGAGCTAGGTAGTTCACCCCTCCACTTT. Translating it yields CASSQELGSSPLHF. Complete variable domain (other parts from reference TRBV14 and TRBJ1-6): EAGVTQFPSHSVIEKGQTVTLRCDPISGHDNLYWYRRVMGKEIKFLLHFVKESKQDESGMPNNRFLAERTGGTYSTLKVQPAELEDSGVYFCASSQELGSSPLHFGNGTRLTVT.